The 21 T cell receptor beta chains below were found in one sample sequenced in a study of blood T cell repertoires in COVID-19. Measured with immunoSEQ multiplex PCR; TCRdb has only the in-frame clones, and not every one. The data contain more than 150,000 clones, about 75% of them singletons. The specimen sequenced was peripheral blood. Receptor source: a woman between 70 and 85 years old with acute or convalescent COVID-19.

The V and J genes are TRBV6-5 and TRBJ2-2; D ambiguous. V was cut by 7 bases and J by 5 bases, with 11 bases left in between. From germline, CDR1 is MNHEY and CDR2 SVGAGI. CDR3 length: 13 amino acids. The CDR3 spells CASTTFVTGELFF. In nucleotides, the CDR3 is TGTGCCAGCACCACTTTCGTGACCGGGGAGCTGTTTTTT.

The rearrangement links TRBV5-1 to TRBJ2-1; the D gene is possibly TRBD2 (6 bases). V lost 9 bases and J lost 6, with 19 bases in between. Germline V gene lookup returns CDR1 SGHRS and CDR2 YFSETQ. The CDR3 contains 14 residues. The CDR3 nucleotides are TGCGCCACCACATTGGAGGGCCATATCAATGAGCAGTTCTTC. It specifies CATTLEGHINEQFF.

The chain carries TRBV10-2 and TRBJ2-1; D is uncertain. The CDR3 is made up of 13 amino acids. Trimming shortened V by 4 bases and J by 6 bases, and 10 bases separated the two germline ends. Germline V gene sequence: CDR1 WSHSY, CDR2 SAAADI. CDR3 region: CASSVPKLNEQFF. As DNA, the CDR3 is TGCGCCAGCAGTGTCCCCAAGCTCAATGAGCAGTTCTTC.

The genes are TRBV2 and TRBJ2-2; possible D gene TRBD1, 6 bases. CDR3 length: 13 amino acids. Trimming stripped 6 bases from V and 6 bases from J, with 11 bases between. The germline CDR1 and CDR2 sequences are SNHLY and FYNNEI. Here the CDR3 reads CASRSRGPGELFF. The CDR3 nucleotides read TGTGCCAGCAGGAGCAGGGGTCCCGGGGAGCTGTTTTTT.

This sequence joins TRBV29-1 and TRBJ1-1, with D possibly being TRBD1 (5 bases). V lost 7 bases and J lost 3, with 12 bases in between. Germline V gives CDR1 SQVTM, CDR2 ANQGSEA. The CDR3 extends over 12 amino acids. The CDR3 DNA reads TGCAGCGGGCGGACAAGGGACACTGAAGCTTTCTTT. Its translation is CSGRTRDTEAFF.

CDR3 residues: CASSPARDQPQHF. The DNA of the CDR3 is TGTGCCAGCTCACCGGCCAGGGATCAGCCCCAGCATTTT. The chain is built from TRBV18 and TRBJ1-5; TRBD1 might be the D (5 bases). The germline V gene has CDR1 KGHSH and CDR2 LQKENI. V lost 3 bases and J 5 bases, leaving 8 bases between the germline ends. CDR3 length equals 13 residues.

This clone was detected once. This sequence joins TRBV5-1 and TRBJ2-1; 7 bases line up with TRBD1. The CDR3 is 17 amino acids. The germline V gene encodes CDR1 SGHRS and CDR2 YFSETQ. Losses at the gene ends were 0 bases for V and 7 bases for J; bases not matched to a gene: 13. DNA of the CDR3: TGCGCCAGCAGCTTGGGCTCTGACAGGGTTGGGCGGAATGAGCAGTTCTTC. This gives the protein CASSLGSDRVGRNEQFF.

The chain couples TRBV12-3 or TRBV12-4 to TRBJ2-7; D uncertain. V lost 1 base, J lost 5 bases, and 6 bases lay in between. The CDR3 length is 12 residues. The CDR3 nucleotides read TGTGCCAGCAGTTTAGGCGTAGACGAGCAGTACTTC. This codes for CASSLGVDEQYF.

This rearrangement joins TRBV15 to TRBJ1-1, with D unresolved. This CDR3 spans 16 amino acids. From germline, CDR1 is LNHNV and CDR2 YYDKDF (reference sequence). V lost 0 bases and J lost 2, with 13 bases in between. CDR3 sequence: CATSRDFTESNTEAFF. The CDR3, as DNA: TGTGCCACCAGCAGAGATTTTACAGAATCAAACACTGAAGCTTTCTTT.

V and J are TRBV21-1 and TRBJ2-7; the table's D call, TRBD2, was not checked against the DNA. TRBV21-1 is a documented pseudogene. The CDR3 spans 14 residues. CDR3 in amino acids: CASSKSPGFDEQYF. CDR3 coding DNA: TGTGCCAGCAGCAAATCCCCGGGGTTCGACGAGCAGTACTTC.

V and J are TRBV6-5 and TRBJ2-5, with 7 bases fitting TRBD1. V gave up 5 bases and J gave up 5 bases; unmatched junction bases: 5. CDR1 and CDR2 from the germline V gene are MNHEY and SVGAGI. The CDR3 sequence is 13 residues long. The CDR3 is CASSRDRGETQYF. The CDR3 DNA is TGTGCCAGCAGTCGGGACAGAGGGGAGACCCAGTACTTC.

This clone has just one count. The chain recombines TRBV19 with TRBJ2-1; 9 bases match TRBD2. J lost 4 bases, V lost 9 bases, and 7 bases had no gene match. The CDR3 covers 14 residues. Germline V gives CDR1 LNHDA, CDR2 SQIVND (reference sequence). CDR3 in amino acids: CASSRTSAYNEQFF. The CDR3 DNA is TGTGCCAGCTCACGGACTAGCGCATACAATGAGCAGTTCTTC. The complete variable domain, with remaining parts taken from reference TRBV19 and TRBJ2-1, reads DGGITQSPKYLFRKEGQNVTLSCEQNLNHDAMYWYRQDPGQGLRLIYYSQIVNDFQKGDIAEGYSVSREKKESFPLTVTSAQKNPTAFYLCASSRTSAYNEQFFGPGTRLTVL.

V is TRBV3-1 (or the pseudogene TRBV3-2) and J is TRBJ2-1; 8 nucleotides agree with TRBD2. Trimming at V came to 4 bases and at J to 4 bases, leaving 9 bases not matched to a gene. This CDR3 contains 16 residues. Germline loops: CDR1 LGHDT, CDR2 YNNKEL (reference sequence). The CDR3 sequence: CASSRGQLAAYNEQFF. The CDR3 DNA reads as TGTGCCAGCAGCCGAGGGCAACTAGCGGCGTACAATGAGCAGTTCTTC.

Comments on this clone: In the same sample, other DNA sequences code for this CDR3. The chain employs TRBV2 and TRBJ1-6; D unclear. This CDR3 contains 16 residues. V was pared by 4 bases and J by 0 bases, with 10 bases between. Germline V lookup: CDR1 SNHLY, CDR2 FYNNEI. The CDR3 is CASSGGLSSYNSPLHF. DNA of the CDR3: TGTGCCAGCAGTGGCGGCCTGAGCTCCTATAATTCACCCCTCCACTTT.

V and J are TRBV10-2 and TRBJ2-5, with a tentative D call TRBD2 (5 bases). The germline gives CDR1 WSHSY, CDR2 SAAADI. This CDR3 region has 14 residues. Trimming took off 0 bases at V and 4 bases at J, with 9 bases between the two ends. In DNA form, the CDR3 reads TGCGCCAGCAGTGAGTCGACTCGGGGAGAGACCCAGTACTTC. This gives the protein CASSESTRGETQYF.

The sample holds one count of this clone. V and J are TRBV29-1 and TRBJ2-1, with TRBD1 matching over 7 bases. Losses at the gene ends were 3 bases for V and 5 bases for J; bases not matched to a gene: 7. This CDR3 has 14 residues. Germline CDR1 reads SQVTM; CDR2 reads ANQGSEA. CDR3 protein: CSVEVTGKHNEQFF. In nucleotides, the CDR3 is TGCAGCGTTGAGGTGACAGGGAAGCACAATGAGCAGTTCTTC.

The rearrangement joins TRBV2 to TRBJ2-7, with TRBD1 matching over 11 bases. The germline CDR1 and CDR2 sequences are SNHLY and FYNNEI. V shed 5 bases and J 5 bases; nucleotides not matched to a gene: 8. The CDR3 totals 15 residues. Written as DNA, the CDR3 is TGTGCCAGCAGTCACCCCGGGACAGGGGGAGACGAGCAGTACTTC. It specifies CASSHPGTGGDEQYF.

The V and J genes are TRBV19 and TRBJ1-5, with D maybe TRBD1 (5 bases). The CDR3 sequence is 14 residues long. Germline V lookup: CDR1 LNHDA, CDR2 SQIVND (reference sequence). Trimming took 9 bases from V and 2 from J, leaving 14 bases between them. CDR3 in amino acids: CASKAGQGNQPQHF. Here the CDR3 DNA reads TGTGCCAGCAAAGCAGGGCAAGGCAATCAGCCCCAGCATTTT.

The chain recombines TRBV24-1 with TRBJ2-2, with D perhaps TRBD2 (6 bases). In germline, CDR1 is KGHDR, CDR2 SFDVKD. The CDR3 covers 14 residues. Trimming removed 8 bases from V and 1 base from J, with 10 bases in between. CDR3 DNA sequence: TGTGCCACCAAACTCGGGGGGAACACCGGGGAGCTGTTTTTT. Its protein is CATKLGGNTGELFF.

As DNA, the CDR3 is TGTGCCAGCAGTTCACCTGCGAGGGACAGGGGTGGTGAGACCCAGTACTTC. Translating gives CASSSPARDRGGETQYF. The chain has TRBV27 and TRBJ2-5; 10 positions match TRBD1. This CDR3 contains 17 residues. Germline CDR1 MNHEY, CDR2 SMNVEV (reference sequence). V shed 4 bases and J 5 bases; nucleotides not matched to a gene: 13.

The chain joins TRBV12-3 or TRBV12-4 to TRBJ2-7; 8 positions match TRBD1. The CDR3 loop spans 13 amino acids. Trimming cost V 5 bases and J 4 bases; bases outside gene matches: 4. CDR3 bases: TGTGCCAGCAGTGGACAGGGAGCTTACGAGCAGTACTTC. Translation gives CASSGQGAYEQYF.